The 15 T cell receptor beta chains below come from one sample, sequenced in a study of OX40 agonist ivuxolimab in advanced cancers. Produced via immunoSEQ multiplex PCR; TCRdb's table is partial and in-frame only. The data contain 53,000 or so clones, 79% of them seen just once; the ten biggest clones take up less than 2.5%. The sequenced sample was CD4+ or CD8+ T cells sorted from blood, obtained in a trial of the OX40 agonist ivuxolimab. The origin of the receptors is an adult with an advanced solid tumor such as melanoma, head and neck, liver or kidney cancer.

The CDR3 DNA is TGTGCCAGCAGCTTAGGTTTAGAAACCTACAATGAGCAGTTCTTC. Translating gives CASSLGLETYNEQFF. This sequence joins TRBV7-2 and TRBJ2-1, with no clear D. V lost 1 base to trimming and J lost 2 bases, with 9 bases between them. CDR3 length: 15 amino acids. Germline CDR1 is SGHTA and CDR2 is FQGNSA.

This chain links TRBV2 with TRBJ1-1, with a possible D match to TRBD1 (5 bases). The V end was cut by 0 bases, the J end by 8 bases, with 13 bases between. The CDR3 runs 14 residues. From germline, CDR1 is SNHLY and CDR2 FYNNEI. The CDR3 region has the DNA TGTGCCAGCAGTGAAGCGACAGCTGCAGCCGAAGCTTTCTTT. Translation gives CASSEATAAAEAFF.

This clone was observed a few times. This chain uses TRBV6-5 with TRBJ1-2; TRBD1 matches 7 bases. The V gene end was trimmed by 5 bases and the J gene end by 12 bases; junction bases not matched to a gene: 12. Germline V gives CDR1 MNHEY, CDR2 SVGAGI. The CDR3 totals 13 residues. The CDR3 loop reads CASSPRTGLTHTF. CDR3 nucleotides: TGTGCCAGCAGTCCCAGGACAGGACTGACTCACACCTTC.

CDR3 coding DNA: TGTGCCAGCAGCCCCAGGTGGGCAAGCTACGAGCAGTACTTC. As protein: CASSPRWASYEQYF. The V and J genes are TRBV7-2 and TRBJ2-7, with D unclear. The CDR3 spans 14 residues. The V gene lost 5 bases and the J gene lost 3 bases, with 14 bases spanning the gap. The germline V gene has CDR1 SGHTA and CDR2 FQGNSA.

The CDR3 reads CASGSARLAGHNEQFF. CDR3 DNA sequence: TGTGCTAGTGGTTCCGCCCGACTAGCGGGCCACAATGAGCAGTTCTTC. The chain uses TRBV12-5 and TRBJ2-1; 10 nucleotides line up with TRBD2. The length of the CDR3 is 16 residues. J gave up 5 bases and V 4 bases, and 8 bases lay outside the gene matches. Germline-derived CDR1 and CDR2 are LGHNT and FRNRAP.

The chain is built from TRBV7-2 and TRBJ2-3, with D possibly matching TRBD2 (6 bases). Per the germline V gene, CDR1 is SGHTA and CDR2 is FQGNSA. The V end lost 4 bases, the J end lost 7 bases, and 12 bases lay between the germline ends. The CDR3 has 13 residues. The CDR3 reads CASSSYGGNTQYF. The CDR3 DNA reads TGTGCCAGCAGCTCGTACGGGGGTAATACGCAGTATTTT.

The chain links TRBV18 to TRBJ2-5, with D possibly being TRBD1 (6 bases). Trimming shortened V by 4 bases and J by 5 bases, and 8 bases separated the two germline ends. Germline V gene sequence: CDR1 KGHSH, CDR2 LQKENI. CDR3 length: 12 residues. The CDR3 nucleotides are TGTGCCAGCTCACGGCAGGGGGAGACCCAGTACTTC. Its protein is CASSRQGETQYF.

This sequence joins TRBV5-4 and TRBJ1-1; the D gene is possibly TRBD1 (6 bases). V was shortened by 0 bases and J by 8 bases, with 17 bases between the two germline ends. Germline V lookup: CDR1 SGHNT, CDR2 YYREEE (reference sequence). The CDR3 length is 15 residues. The DNA for the CDR3 is TGTGCCAGCAGCTTGGATAATATCCCCACAGGGGAAGCTTTCTTT. Translated, it gives CASSLDNIPTGEAFF.

The chain joins TRBV7-8 to TRBJ2-5, with TRBD2 identical over 8 bases. This CDR3 has 17 residues. Germline-derived CDR1 and CDR2 are SGHVS and FQNEAQ. V was clipped by 5 bases and J by 0 bases; unmatched bases: 11. The CDR3 DNA is TGTGCCAGCAGCCGGCTGACGGGGGGGGTATACCAAGAGACCCAGTACTTC. Its translation is CASSRLTGGVYQETQYF.

The rearrangement joins TRBV6-5 to TRBJ2-1; maybe TRBD1 (5 bases). Germline assignment: CDR1 MNHEY and CDR2 SVGAGI. Trimming removed 6 bases from V and 0 bases from J, with 12 bases in between. The CDR3 is 15 residues long. The CDR3: CASRVDRSSYNEQFF. The CDR3 nucleotides read TGTGCCAGCAGGGTAGACAGAAGCTCCTACAATGAGCAGTTCTTC.

The chain employs TRBV27 and TRBJ2-1; TRBD2 might be the D (6 bases). In germline, CDR1 is MNHEY, CDR2 SMNVEV (reference sequence). The CDR3 runs to 17 residues. Between the trimmed V and J ends, which lost 6 bases and 7 bases, there was a span of 25 bases. The CDR3 nucleotides read TGTGCCAGCAGCCGTTGGGACGGAGGGCTGGGGAGGAATGAGCAGTTCTTC. It translates to CASSRWDGGLGRNEQFF.

This clone was seen a single time. The J gene is TRBJ1-6, the V gene TRBV7-2, with D possibly TRBD1 on 6 matching bases. This CDR3 region has 14 residues. With 10 bases removed from V and 8 bases from J, the gap between germline ends came to 18 bases. Per germline, CDR1 SGHTA and CDR2 FQGNSA. The CDR3, as DNA: TGTGCCACTTCGCCGTCAGGGGCCCATTCACCCCTCCACTTT. Translated: CATSPSGAHSPLHF.

The gene calls are TRBV5-1 and TRBJ1-2, with TRBD1 identical over 7 bases. Trimming removed 0 bases from V and 2 bases from J; junction bases left unmatched: 4. The CDR3 sequence is 15 residues long. The germline V gene encodes CDR1 SGHRS and CDR2 YFSETQ. This CDR3 reads CASSLEAGGNYGYTF. The CDR3 DNA reads TGCGCCAGCAGCTTGGAGGCAGGGGGGAACTATGGCTACACCTTC.

The rearrangement links TRBV25-1 to TRBJ1-2; the D gene is possibly TRBD1 (5 bases). V shed 4 bases and J shed 4 bases, with 13 bases lying between them. Germline CDR1 MGHDK, CDR2 SYGVNS. The CDR3 sequence is 14 residues long. CDR3 protein: CASSGGGLAYGYTF. DNA of the CDR3: TGTGCCAGCAGTGGGGGGGGTCTCGCCTATGGCTACACCTTC.

The CDR3: CASKRRGTEAFF. As DNA, the CDR3 is TGTGCCAGCAAACGAAGGGGCACTGAAGCTTTCTTT. The gene calls are TRBV6-1 and TRBJ1-1; D might be TRBD1 (5 bases). CDR3 length: 12 amino acids. The ends were cut back, 7 bases at V and 4 bases at J, with 10 bases in the middle. CDR1 MNHNS and CDR2 SASEGT come from the germline V gene.